This T cell receptor beta chain was captured in a study of shared clonotypes between healthy human individuals (dated by TCRdb to about 2020). Regarding the complete study: The cohort comprised a couple of women and three men aged 18 to 49 years. For each donor, CD4 naive and CD4 memory were each run on three plates, CD8 naive on two plates, and CD8 memory on one plate. To estimate repertoire size and how much clonotype sharing occurs between individuals, the study deeply sequenced the blood TCR repertoires of about 5 healthy adults. Different laboratories and diverse techniques were used to prepare libraries and sequence TCR repertoires, to increase sequencing depth and limit assay-specific biases. Per donor, leukapheresis produced somewhere between about 0.9 and 9.5 billion PBMCs. The investigation overall reported the following: Rarefaction of sorted-subset datasets indicated incomplete sequencing despite the large sequencing depth. Sampling was restricted to blood, and TCR repertoires in tissue are likely to differ from TCR repertoires in blood. Naive subsets generally had larger estimated clonotype richness than memory subsets did. Higher generation probabilities were observed for clonotypes shared by all four sorted-subset donors than for non-shared clonotypes. Pairwise subsampling led to the expectation that sequencing depth would affect the degree of clonotype sharing among donors. The small number of donors limited the genetic and exposure-history diversity represented. Around 5.4% of naive CD4, roughly 3.6% of naive CD8, about 2.5% of memory CD4, and over 0.35% of memory CD8 clonotypes were shared across several donors.

TCR CDR3 regions were amplified from genomic DNA by multiplex PCR using the deep immunoSEQ assay. Extracted genomic DNA from each cell subset was spread evenly across all wells of several immunoSEQ 96-well plates, with each plate serving as a replicate. For sorted subsets, around 200 ng genomic DNA, equal to some 30,000 T cell genomes, was loaded into each replicate PCR. Purified libraries were quantified with a Qubit 3.0 fluorometer, sized on a Bioanalyzer 2100, and re-quantified with the KAPA Library Quantification kit. A separate single-read 150-cycle Illumina NextSeq 550 flow cell was used to sequence each immunoSEQ 96-well plate. On the study's bioinformatics: Because the immunoSEQ output held only junctional sequences and lacked quality scores, the filtering could not match the filtering applied to full-length reads. To assign V/J genes and CDR3, sequences were annotated using PyIR, a Python wrapper for IgBLAST v1.9, with IMGT germline references. Any read was removed if the V/J assignment was weak (E-value above 1e-6), the CDR3 was missing, or the read contained stop codons, out-of-frame junctions, or ambiguous translated residues. V3J clonotypes were defined as sequences sharing an identical inferred V gene, J gene, and CDR3 amino acid sequence. The percentage overlap between two repertoires was calculated by dividing the number of shared unique clonotypes by the size of the smaller repertoire. Richness of each repertoire was evaluated using RTK rarefaction, the Chao1 estimator, and Recon v2.1 estimates of unobserved clonotypes. Generation probabilities were computed with OLGA for all TCRbeta clonotypes obtained by the gDNA method from a few donors. TCRdb retrieved this table from immuneACCESS and kept in-frame rearrangements only. Not all clones are present; in checked studies, unresolved V genes account for under half, and no reason is known for the remainder. That table gives V, J and clone size, and the DNA gave D and trimming. Present in this sample are over a million clones, approximately 80% of which were seen just once. The ten largest clones represent approximately 0.5% of the sample.

Worth noting for this clone: The antigen it recognizes is unknown. No base quality information exists; no much larger clone differs at one position.

CDR1 and CDR2 are drawn from the germline V gene: MDHEN, SYDVKM. From the cysteine up to the phenylalanine, the CDR3 has a length of 14 residues. Only the CDR3 part of the read is kept: 42 bases, read in frame from the first base. Germline trimming: 7 bases from V, 8 bases from J; junction bases outside gene matches: 11. The donors were healthy, HIV-negative adults who had no recently reported acute infections or vaccinations. Only Caucasian adults living in Nashville, Tennessee, USA were represented among the donors. CD4+ T cells were enriched by magnetic negative selection; naive cells were then positively selected on CD45RA, and the negative fraction formed the memory subset. Blood was obtained by leukapheresis, after which PBMCs were separated by Ficoll-Histopaque density gradient centrifugation and cryopreserved in liquid nitrogen vapor phase. Analytical flow cytometry was used to check the purity and quantity of every magnetically sorted T cell population. Each sorted fraction had its genomic DNA isolated and then quantified by UV absorbance on a Nanodrop 2000c.

Recombination joined TRBV28 with TRBJ2-1; 7 nucleotides in the junction match TRBD2. The sequenced sample consisted of memory CD4+ T cells from PBMCs. Reading the label with the study, this specimen's cell subset or site is: CD45RA-negative fraction. The origin of this receptor is a man aged 18 to 29 in good health. Some clones in this sample may be carry-over from other donors' samples. The CDR3 region reads CASMGGGSLDEQFF. The DNA sequence is as follows: TGTGCCAGCATGGGTGGCGGGAGTTTGGATGAGCAGTTCTTC.